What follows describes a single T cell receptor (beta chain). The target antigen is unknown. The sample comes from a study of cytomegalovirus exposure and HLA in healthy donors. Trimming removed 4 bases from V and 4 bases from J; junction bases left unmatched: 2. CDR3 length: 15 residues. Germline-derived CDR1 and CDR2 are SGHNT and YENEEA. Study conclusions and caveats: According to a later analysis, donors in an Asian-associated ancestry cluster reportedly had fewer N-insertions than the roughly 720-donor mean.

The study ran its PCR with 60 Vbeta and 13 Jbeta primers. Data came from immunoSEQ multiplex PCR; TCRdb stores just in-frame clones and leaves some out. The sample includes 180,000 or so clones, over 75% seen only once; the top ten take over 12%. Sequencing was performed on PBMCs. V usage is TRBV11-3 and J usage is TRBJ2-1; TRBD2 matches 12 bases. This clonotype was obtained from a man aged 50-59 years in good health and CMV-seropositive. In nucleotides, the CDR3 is TGTGCCAGCAGCTCTAGCGGGGGGGGTTACAATGAGCAGTTCTTC. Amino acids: CASSSSGGGYNEQFF.